A selection of T cell receptor beta chains follows, all from one sample in a study of identical twins. TCRdb called the 5' RACE reads again in MiXCR, with one record for every CDR3 protein. In the table there are about 240,000 distinct CDR3 sequences, over 9.5% of which are singletons. The sequenced sample consisted of memory T cells sorted from blood. These receptors originate from a man between 50 and 59 years old in good health. Each CDR3 is given with its conserved first and last residue. D genes are given only for firm matches. Only part of the rows carry a size: once, few, many, or a class if the clone is expanded.

clone size: -; D gene: -; J gene: TRBJ2-7; V gene: TRBV27; CDR3 protein: CASSGQSFSSYEQYF; CDR3 DNA: TGTGCCAGCAGTGGACAGTCTTTTAGCTCCTACGAGCAGTACTTC
clone size: few; D gene: -; J gene: TRBJ2-1; V gene: TRBV20-1; CDR3 protein: CSARPGGQFHNEQFF; CDR3 DNA: TGCAGTGCTAGACCCGGGGGCCAGTTCCACAATGAGCAGTTCTTC
clone size: -; D gene: -; J gene: TRBJ2-6; V gene: TRBV5-8; CDR3 protein: CASSRARLSSGANVLTF; CDR3 DNA: TGTGCCAGCAGCCGGGCCAGATTGAGCTCTGGGGCCAACGTCCTGACTTTC
clone size: many; D gene: TRBD2; J gene: TRBJ2-5; V gene: TRBV12-3/TRBV12-4; CDR3 protein: CASNLSGPRQEAQYF; CDR3 DNA: TGTGCCAGCAACCTTAGCGGGCCCCGGCAAGAGGCCCAGTACTTC
clone size: -; D gene: -; J gene: TRBJ1-1; V gene: TRBV19; CDR3 protein: CASKRGLNTEAFF; CDR3 DNA: TGTGCCAGTAAAAGAGGTCTGAACACTGAAGCTTTCTTT
clone size: few; D gene: -; J gene: TRBJ1-5; V gene: TRBV28; CDR3 protein: CASKPGTTGGNSNQPQHF; CDR3 DNA: TGTGCCAGCAAACCCGGGACAACTGGGGGTAATAGCAATCAGCCCCAGCATTTT
clone size: -; D gene: -; J gene: TRBJ2-1; V gene: TRBV7-9; CDR3 protein: CASSLAGTGPGYEQFF; CDR3 DNA: TGTGCCAGCAGCTTAGCTGGGACGGGCCCCGGGTATGAGCAGTTCTTC
clone size: -; D gene: -; J gene: TRBJ2-2; V gene: TRBV11-2; CDR3 protein: CASSLSGAGELFF; CDR3 DNA: TGTGCCAGCAGCCTCTCAGGTGCCGGGGAGCTGTTTTTT
clone size: many; D gene: TRBD1; J gene: TRBJ1-2; V gene: TRBV5-1; CDR3 protein: CASSLGDSGYGYTF; CDR3 DNA: TGCGCCAGCAGCTTGGGGGACAGTGGCTATGGCTACACCTTC
clone size: many; D gene: -; J gene: TRBJ2-3; V gene: TRBV19; CDR3 protein: CASSMVAADTQYF; CDR3 DNA: TGTGCCAGTAGTATGGTAGCTGCAGATACGCAGTATTTT
clone size: many; D gene: -; J gene: TRBJ1-6; V gene: TRBV5-5; CDR3 protein: CASRPDFRESNSPLHF; CDR3 DNA: TGTGCCAGCAGACCTGATTTCCGGGAATCGAATTCACCCCTCCACTTT
clone size: few; D gene: TRBD1; J gene: TRBJ1-2; V gene: TRBV5-4; CDR3 protein: CASSRDRDRGGYTF; CDR3 DNA: TGTGCCAGCAGCCGCGACAGGGATAGGGGTGGCTACACCTTC
clone size: few; D gene: TRBD1; J gene: TRBJ2-2; V gene: TRBV6-5; CDR3 protein: CASSYSQGAAGELFF; CDR3 DNA: TGTGCCAGCAGTTACTCTCAGGGGGCCGCCGGGGAGCTGTTTTTT
clone size: -; D gene: TRBD1; J gene: TRBJ2-1; V gene: TRBV28; CDR3 protein: CASRGQGSYNEQFF; CDR3 DNA: TGTGCCAGCAGGGGACAGGGTTCCTACAATGAGCAGTTCTTC
clone size: few; D gene: -; J gene: TRBJ1-4; V gene: TRBV4-1; CDR3 protein: CASSQHGPGGNEKLFF; CDR3 DNA: TGCGCCAGCAGCCAGCACGGGCCGGGAGGGAATGAAAAACTGTTTTTT
clone size: -; D gene: -; J gene: TRBJ1-2; V gene: TRBV12-3/TRBV12-4; CDR3 protein: CASSPDRRLNYGYTF; CDR3 DNA: TGTGCCAGCAGCCCAGACAGAAGACTTAACTATGGCTACACCTTC
clone size: -; D gene: -; J gene: TRBJ1-3; V gene: TRBV5-1; CDR3 protein: CASSLEGNSGNTIYF; CDR3 DNA: TGCGCCAGCAGCTTGGAAGGAAACTCTGGAAACACCATATATTTT
clone size: many; D gene: -; J gene: TRBJ2-7; V gene: TRBV5-4; CDR3 protein: CASSLGNEQYF; CDR3 DNA: TGTGCCAGCAGCTTGGGAAACGAGCAGTACTTC
clone size: many; D gene: TRBD2; J gene: TRBJ2-5; V gene: TRBV7-2; CDR3 protein: CASSPSGEQETQYF; CDR3 DNA: TGTGCCAGCAGCCCAAGCGGGGAACAAGAGACCCAGTACTTC
clone size: many; D gene: -; J gene: TRBJ2-7; V gene: TRBV4-1; CDR3 protein: CASSRQPGTYEQYF; CDR3 DNA: TGCGCCAGCAGCCGCCAACCGGGGACCTACGAGCAGTACTTC
clone size: -; D gene: -; J gene: TRBJ2-3; V gene: TRBV12-3/TRBV12-4; CDR3 protein: CASSSEKTRFSTDTQYF; CDR3 DNA: TGTGCCAGCAGTTCCGAAAAAACACGATTTAGCACAGATACGCAGTATTTT
clone size: few; D gene: -; J gene: TRBJ1-5; V gene: TRBV6-5; CDR3 protein: CASSYSLFDQPQHF; CDR3 DNA: TGTGCCAGCAGTTACTCGTTGTTTGATCAGCCCCAGCATTTT
clone size: -; D gene: -; J gene: TRBJ1-4; V gene: TRBV6-1; CDR3 protein: CASSEAWGPHATNEKLFF; CDR3 DNA: TGTGCCAGCAGTGAAGCATGGGGGCCCCATGCAACTAATGAAAAACTGTTTTTT
clone size: few; D gene: TRBD2; J gene: TRBJ2-3; V gene: TRBV20-1; CDR3 protein: CSARDWTGGTSGSMDTQYF; CDR3 DNA: TGCAGTGCTAGAGATTGGACAGGGGGGACTAGCGGGAGTATGGATACGCAGTATTTT
clone size: many; D gene: -; J gene: TRBJ2-5; V gene: TRBV28; CDR3 protein: CASSLALRGGTQYF; CDR3 DNA: TGTGCCAGCAGTTTAGCCCTTCGTGGGGGGACCCAGTACTTC
clone size: -; D gene: TRBD2; J gene: TRBJ2-1; V gene: TRBV4-2; CDR3 protein: CASSLTRGGGEQFF; CDR3 DNA: TGTGCCAGCAGCCTGACCCGCGGGGGAGGTGAGCAGTTCTTC
clone size: once; D gene: -; J gene: TRBJ2-7; V gene: TRBV29-1; CDR3 protein: CSVEFRGRDYEQYF; CDR3 DNA: TGCAGCGTTGAATTTCGGGGACGGGACTACGAGCAGTACTTC
clone size: many; D gene: -; J gene: TRBJ2-1; V gene: TRBV18; CDR3 protein: CASSPKHRSNEQFF; CDR3 DNA: TGTGCCAGCTCACCAAAACACAGGAGCAATGAGCAGTTCTTC
clone size: many; D gene: TRBD1; J gene: TRBJ2-3; V gene: TRBV19; CDR3 protein: CASSIGRDRSFNTQYF; CDR3 DNA: TGTGCCAGTAGTATAGGCCGGGACAGGAGTTTTAATACGCAGTATTTT
clone size: few; D gene: -; J gene: TRBJ1-2; V gene: TRBV18; CDR3 protein: CASSGNTNYGYTF; CDR3 DNA: TGTGCCAGCTCAGGAAACACTAACTATGGCTACACCTTC
clone size: many; D gene: -; J gene: TRBJ2-7; V gene: TRBV12-3/TRBV12-4; CDR3 protein: CASSLGDQPYEQYF; CDR3 DNA: TGTGCCAGCAGTTTGGGGGACCAACCCTACGAGCAGTACTTC
clone size: -; D gene: -; J gene: TRBJ2-2; V gene: TRBV4-2; CDR3 protein: CASSLTDSANTGELFF; CDR3 DNA: TGTGCCAGCAGCCTGACGGACTCCGCGAACACCGGGGAGCTGTTTTTT
clone size: many; D gene: -; J gene: TRBJ2-3; V gene: TRBV7-9; CDR3 protein: CASSLGFPGPSTDTQYF; CDR3 DNA: TGTGCCAGCAGCTTAGGATTCCCGGGGCCAAGCACAGATACGCAGTATTTT
clone size: once; D gene: -; J gene: TRBJ1-4; V gene: TRBV15; CDR3 protein: CATSFATNEKLFF; CDR3 DNA: TGTGCCACCAGCTTTGCAACTAATGAAAAACTGTTTTTT
clone size: many; D gene: -; J gene: TRBJ2-1; V gene: TRBV5-1; CDR3 protein: CASSLGDSVYNEQFF; CDR3 DNA: TGCGCCAGCAGCCTGGGGGACTCCGTCTACAATGAGCAGTTCTTC
clone size: once; D gene: -; J gene: TRBJ1-2; V gene: TRBV20-1; CDR3 protein: CSASIGGARVGYTF; CDR3 DNA: TGCAGTGCTAGTATCGGGGGCGCGAGAGTAGGCTACACCTTC
clone size: few; D gene: TRBD1; J gene: TRBJ2-7; V gene: TRBV4-2; CDR3 protein: CASSQDNRGHDEQYF; CDR3 DNA: TGTGCCAGCAGCCAAGATAATAGGGGGCACGACGAGCAGTACTTC
clone size: many; D gene: TRBD1; J gene: TRBJ2-1; V gene: TRBV4-3; CDR3 protein: CASSQDRRTGVYNEQFF; CDR3 DNA: TGCGCCAGCAGCCAAGACAGAAGGACAGGGGTGTACAATGAGCAGTTCTTC
clone size: many; D gene: -; J gene: TRBJ1-1; V gene: TRBV10-3; CDR3 protein: CAISESAGSEGTEAFF; CDR3 DNA: TGTGCCATCAGTGAGTCGGCGGGCAGCGAGGGGACTGAAGCTTTCTTT
clone size: many; D gene: TRBD1; J gene: TRBJ1-2; V gene: TRBV10-3; CDR3 protein: CAISPGTGSHYGYTF; CDR3 DNA: TGTGCCATCAGTCCCGGGACAGGGAGTCACTATGGCTACACCTTC
clone size: many; D gene: TRBD2; J gene: TRBJ2-1; V gene: TRBV5-6; CDR3 protein: CASSLGSGGGIGQFF; CDR3 DNA: TGTGCCAGCAGCTTGGGAAGCGGGGGGGGCATCGGGCAGTTCTTC
clone size: many; D gene: TRBD1; J gene: TRBJ2-2; V gene: TRBV7-2; CDR3 protein: CASSWTGRNTGELFF; CDR3 DNA: TGTGCCAGCAGTTGGACAGGGAGGAACACCGGGGAGCTGTTTTTT
clone size: many; D gene: TRBD2; J gene: TRBJ2-1; V gene: TRBV10-3; CDR3 protein: CAISESRGASGSYNEQFF; CDR3 DNA: TGTGCCATCAGTGAGTCGCGGGGGGCTAGCGGGAGTTACAATGAGCAGTTCTTC
clone size: -; D gene: TRBD1; J gene: TRBJ1-2; V gene: TRBV20-1; CDR3 protein: CSASRGRSDGYTF; CDR3 DNA: TGCAGTGCTAGCAGGGGGCGCTCTGATGGCTACACCTTC
clone size: many; D gene: -; J gene: TRBJ1-5; V gene: TRBV20-1; CDR3 protein: CSARRSGRGNQPQHF; CDR3 DNA: TGCAGTGCTAGAAGAAGCGGTCGGGGTAATCAGCCCCAGCATTTT
clone size: -; D gene: TRBD1; J gene: TRBJ2-7; V gene: TRBV7-9; CDR3 protein: CASSLDRGTYEQYF; CDR3 DNA: TGTGCCAGCAGCCTGGACAGGGGAACCTACGAGCAGTACTTC
clone size: -; D gene: -; J gene: TRBJ2-1; V gene: TRBV5-1; CDR3 protein: CASSEGHRDNEQFF; CDR3 DNA: TGCGCCAGCAGCGAGGGACACCGGGACAATGAGCAGTTCTTC
clone size: few; D gene: -; J gene: TRBJ2-3; V gene: TRBV21-1; CDR3 protein: CATGVGPYTPDTQYF; CDR3 DNA: TGTGCCACCGGGGTAGGACCTTACACCCCAGATACGCAGTATTTT
clone size: -; D gene: -; J gene: TRBJ2-5; V gene: TRBV4-3; CDR3 protein: CASSRILEETQYF; CDR3 DNA: TGCGCCAGCAGCCGGATCCTAGAGGAGACCCAGTACTTC
clone size: many; D gene: -; J gene: TRBJ1-2; V gene: TRBV6-2/TRBV6-3; CDR3 protein: CASSALFGRPYGYTF; CDR3 DNA: TGTGCCAGCAGTGCCCTATTTGGCCGACCCTATGGCTACACCTTC
clone size: few; D gene: -; J gene: TRBJ1-5; V gene: TRBV20-1; CDR3 protein: CSAREPGSNQPQHF; CDR3 DNA: TGCAGTGCTAGAGAACCAGGATCTAATCAGCCCCAGCATTTT
clone size: -; D gene: -; J gene: TRBJ2-7; V gene: TRBV7-9; CDR3 protein: CASSLGGTSYEQYF; CDR3 DNA: TGTGCCAGCAGCTTAGGCGGGACTTCCTACGAGCAGTACTTC
clone size: many; D gene: TRBD2; J gene: TRBJ2-7; V gene: TRBV6-2/TRBV6-3; CDR3 protein: CASSYPTSGGYEQYF; CDR3 DNA: TGTGCCAGCAGTTACCCCACTAGCGGTGGCTACGAGCAGTACTTC
clone size: -; D gene: TRBD2; J gene: TRBJ2-5; V gene: TRBV4-1; CDR3 protein: CASSHPGGQETQYF; CDR3 DNA: TGCGCCAGCAGCCATCCGGGGGGCCAAGAGACCCAGTACTTC
clone size: few; D gene: TRBD1; J gene: TRBJ2-7; V gene: TRBV7-9; CDR3 protein: CASSTPGQGPYEQYF; CDR3 DNA: TGTGCCAGCAGCACGCCGGGACAGGGCCCCTACGAGCAGTACTTC
clone size: many; D gene: -; J gene: TRBJ2-2; V gene: TRBV7-9; CDR3 protein: CASIPLGRRSGELFF; CDR3 DNA: TGTGCCAGCATCCCACTAGGCAGAAGGTCCGGGGAGCTGTTTTTT
clone size: few; D gene: -; J gene: TRBJ2-3; V gene: TRBV7-8; CDR3 protein: CASSLVLARRDTQYF; CDR3 DNA: TGTGCCAGCAGCTTAGTACTCGCCCGGAGAGATACGCAGTATTTT
clone size: -; D gene: -; J gene: TRBJ2-2; V gene: TRBV7-3; CDR3 protein: CASSHSSNTGELFF; CDR3 DNA: TGTGCCAGCAGCCACTCCTCGAACACCGGGGAGCTGTTTTTT
clone size: many; D gene: TRBD2; J gene: TRBJ2-7; V gene: TRBV20-1; CDR3 protein: CSAPIAGANYEQYF; CDR3 DNA: TGCAGTGCTCCGATAGCGGGGGCAAATTACGAGCAGTACTTC